The 23 T cell receptor beta chains given below trace back to one sample, sequenced in a study of cytomegalovirus exposure and HLA in healthy donors. The PCR was carried out with 60 Vbeta primers and 13 Jbeta primers. Method: immunoSEQ multiplex PCR; TCRdb's copy keeps in-frame clones and lacks some. In the table there are some 150,000 clones, 79% of which are singletons. Sample: PBMCs. These receptors all stem from a man aged 35-49 years in good health and CMV-seronegative.

As for this clone: Compared with germline, one end of the junction differs, possibly owing to a read error. V usage is TRBV7-9 and J usage is TRBJ2-3; possible D gene TRBD1, 6 bases. Germline V gene sequence: CDR1 SEHNR, CDR2 FQNEAQ (reference sequence). This CDR3 contains 15 residues. The CDR3 DNA reads TGTTCCAGCAGCTTAAGACAGGTTGAATGGGATACGCAGTATTTT. Its protein product is CSSSLRQVEWDTQYF.

The chain uses TRBV4-1 and TRBJ2-4, with TRBD1 matching 7 bases. The germline V gene encodes CDR1 MGHRA and CDR2 YSYEKL. Trimming at V came to 0 bases and at J to 5 bases, leaving 4 bases not matched to a gene. This CDR3 comprises 15 residues. CDR3 sequence: CASSQDRGLENIQYF. CDR3 in DNA: TGCGCCAGCAGCCAAGATAGGGGGCTTGAAAACATTCAGTACTTC.

The chain combines TRBV27 with TRBJ1-5; TRBD1 might be the D (5 bases). Germline loops: CDR1 MNHEY, CDR2 SMNVEV (reference sequence). Trimming took off 2 bases at V and 3 bases at J, with 11 bases between the two ends. CDR3 length: 15 amino acids. CDR3 bases: TGTGCCAGCAGTTTAAACAGGAACGACAATCAGCCCCAGCATTTT. It translates to CASSLNRNDNQPQHF.

The chain uses TRBV11-1 and TRBJ1-4; no clear D gene. This CDR3 is 13 amino acids long. Germline V CDR1 and CDR2: SGHAT, FQDESV (reference sequence). V lost 2 bases and J 6 bases, leaving 7 bases between the germline ends. The CDR3 loop reads CASSLRVDEKLFF. DNA of the CDR3: TGTGCCAGCAGCTTACGAGTCGATGAAAAACTGTTTTTT.

The rearrangement links TRBV5-1 to TRBJ2-7, with 8 nucleotides matching TRBD2. After removal of 4 bases from V and 0 bases from J, the junction contained 6 bases not matched to a gene. Germline lookup yields CDR1 SGHRS and CDR2 YFSETQ. The CDR3 has 15 amino acids. CDR3 region: CASSPRGGPSYEQYF. The CDR3, as DNA: TGCGCCAGCAGCCCCCGGGGGGGCCCCTCCTACGAGCAGTACTTC. The full variable domain, completed using reference TRBV5-1 and TRBJ2-7, is KAGVTQTPRYLIKTRGQQVTLSCSPISGHRSVSWYQQTPGQGLQFLFEYFSETQRNKGNFPGRFSGRQFSNSRSEMNVSTLELGDSALYLCASSPRGGPSYEQYFGPGTRLTVT.

The chain combines TRBV28 with TRBJ1-4; 9 bases fit TRBD1. V was clipped by 6 bases and J by 8 bases; unmatched bases: 10. Germline CDR1 MDHEN, CDR2 SYDVKM. The CDR3 loop spans 15 amino acids. The CDR3 is CASRPTGGAKEKLFF. In DNA, the CDR3 is TGTGCCAGCAGGCCTACAGGGGGCGCAAAAGAAAAACTGTTTTTT.

The rearrangement joins TRBV28 to TRBJ1-5; TRBD1 is a possible D gene (6 bases). The V gene's germline CDR1 is MDHEN and CDR2 SYDVKM. V lost 2 bases to trimming and J lost 2 bases, with 13 bases between them. The CDR3 loop spans 16 amino acids. CDR3 residues: CASSLGGRGRNQPQHF. In DNA, the CDR3 is TGTGCCAGCAGTTTAGGGGGGCGGGGGCGCAATCAGCCCCAGCATTTT. The full variable domain, its missing parts supplied by reference TRBV28 and TRBJ1-5, is DVKVTQSSRYLVKRTGEKVFLECVQDMDHENMFWYRQDPGLGLRLIYFSYDVKMKEKGDIPEGYSVSREKKERFSLILESASTNQTSMYLCASSLGGRGRNQPQHFGDGTRLSIL.

The chain joins TRBV7-2 to TRBJ2-2; tentative D call: TRBD1 (6 bases). The ends were cut back, 0 bases at V and 6 bases at J, with 17 bases in the middle. The CDR3 loop spans 17 amino acids. Germline CDR1 SGHTA, CDR2 FQGNSA. The CDR3 nucleotides are TGTGCCAGCAGCTTAGCCCCTTGGACAGCGTCACCCGGGGAGCTGTTTTTT. It translates to CASSLAPWTASPGELFF.

The chain carries TRBV14 and TRBJ2-7; D is perhaps TRBD2 (7 bases). The germline V gene has CDR1 SGHDN and CDR2 FVKESK. The CDR3 sequence is 14 residues long. The V end was cut by 4 bases, the J end by 3 bases, with 13 bases between. The CDR3 sequence: CASSPGGRGYEQYF. In DNA form, the CDR3 reads TGTGCCAGCAGCCCCGGGGGGCGAGGCTACGAGCAGTACTTC.

V usage is TRBV11-2 and J usage is TRBJ1-3, with D tentatively TRBD1 (6 bases). The germline gives CDR1 SGHAT, CDR2 FQNNGV. Trimming removed 5 bases at V and 2 bases at J, with 10 bases between. The CDR3 has 14 residues. CDR3 nucleotide sequence: TGTGCCAGCAGCACAGGGTCAGCTGGAAACACCATATATTTT. Its translation: CASSTGSAGNTIYF. The entire variable domain, with the rest obtained from reference TRBV11-2 and TRBJ1-3, is as follows: EAGVAQSPRYKIIEKRQSVAFWCNPISGHATLYWYQQILGQGPKLLIQFQNNGVVDDSQLPKDRFSAERLKGVDSTLKIQPAKLEDSAVYLCASSTGSAGNTIYFGEGSWLTVV.

This clone came up once. This chain uses TRBV4-3 with TRBJ2-3, with D perhaps TRBD1 (5 bases). V lost 0 bases and J lost 2, with 12 bases in between. From germline, CDR1 is LGHNA and CDR2 YSLEER. This CDR3 comprises 16 residues. The CDR3 nucleotides read TGCGCCAGCAGCCAAGATGCTGGCGGACACACAGATACGCAGTATTTT. It translates to CASSQDAGGHTDTQYF.

The chain links TRBV27 to TRBJ2-3; D gene uncertain. Germline values: CDR1 MNHEY, CDR2 SMNVEV (reference sequence). The CDR3 covers 15 residues. V was shortened by 3 bases and J by 0 bases, with 10 bases between the two germline ends. The CDR3 coding sequence is TGTGCCAGCAGTTTTAGAAGTGCTAGCACAGATACGCAGTATTTT. Encoded protein: CASSFRSASTDTQYF.

The rearrangement links TRBV27 to TRBJ2-1, with a tentative D call TRBD2 (5 bases). The CDR3 has 19 residues. CDR1 is MNHEY, CDR2 SMNVEV, per germline (reference sequence). V was shortened by 2 bases and J by 6 bases, with 26 bases between the two germline ends. This chain's CDR3 is CASSLRPIRVEAKLNEQFF. CDR3 DNA sequence: TGTGCCAGCAGTTTAAGGCCGATAAGGGTGGAGGCAAAACTCAATGAGCAGTTCTTC.

As DNA, the CDR3 is TGTGCCAGCAGCCAAGATAACAAACTTATAGGGACTCCCATAGATCCTAGCACAGATACGCAGTATTTT. Its protein is CASSQDNKLIGTPIDPSTDTQYF. The gene calls are TRBV4-2 and TRBJ2-3; D may be TRBD2 (6 bases). The CDR3 is made up of 23 amino acids. From germline, CDR1 is LGHNA and CDR2 YNFKEQ. Trimming took off 0 bases at V and 0 bases at J, with 31 bases between the two ends.

V and J are TRBV6-5 and TRBJ2-2; D might be TRBD1 (5 bases). In germline, CDR1 is MNHEY, CDR2 SVGAGI. This CDR3 is built from 13 residues. The V end lost 4 bases, the J end lost 6 bases, and 9 bases lay between the germline ends. The CDR3 spells CASSSRAAGELFF. The CDR3 nucleotides are TGTGCCAGCAGTTCCAGGGCCGCCGGGGAGCTGTTTTTT.

This chain connects TRBV5-1 to TRBJ1-6; D is undetermined. V was clipped by 0 bases and J by 10 bases, with 11 bases between them. This CDR3 has 14 amino acids. Germline V gives CDR1 SGHRS, CDR2 YFSETQ. In DNA form, the CDR3 reads TGCGCCAGCAGCTTGGCCGGGATCGGCTCACCCCTCCACTTT. Its protein product is CASSLAGIGSPLHF.

The chain carries TRBV5-6 and TRBJ2-7; D uncertain. This CDR3 is 15 amino acids long. The germline CDR1 and CDR2 sequences are SGHDT and YYEEEE. The V gene lost 3 bases and the J gene lost 2 bases, with 15 bases spanning the gap. Here the CDR3 DNA reads TGTGCCAGCAGCTCATTCGTGGCCCCGACCTACGAGCAGTACTTC. Its protein product is CASSSFVAPTYEQYF.

This clone has more than one count but fewer than ten. The chain recombines TRBV2 with TRBJ1-4; D is unresolved. V shed 8 bases and J shed 4 bases, with 11 bases lying between them. Per germline, CDR1 SNHLY and CDR2 FYNNEI. This CDR3 contains 13 residues. The DNA of the CDR3 is TGTGCCAGCTCTACTGAGATTAATGAAAAACTGTTTTTT. Translating gives CASSTEINEKLFF.

As concerns this clone: Germline is not matched at one junction end, which may reflect a read error. CDR3 amino acids: CASSLYNGLADLNF. In nucleotides, the CDR3 is TGTGCCAGCAGCTTGTATAACGGACTAGCGGACCTCAACTTC. The rearrangement uses TRBV5-6 and TRBJ2-7; 10 nucleotides match TRBD2. Per germline, CDR1 SGHDT and CDR2 YYEEEE. This CDR3 has 14 amino acids.

The CDR3 bases are TGTGCCAGCAGTTCAACAGGGGCGCTTGACAGTCAGTACTTC. It specifies CASSSTGALDSQYF. The genes are TRBV28 and TRBJ2-4; 7 bases match TRBD1. Germline loops: CDR1 MDHEN, CDR2 SYDVKM. J was trimmed by 12 bases and V by 4 bases; bases with no gene match: 12. CDR3 length: 14 residues.

The V gene is TRBV5-6, the J gene TRBJ2-5; 7 bases fit TRBD2. V was pared by 2 bases and J by 5 bases, with 15 bases of the junction left unmatched. Germline CDR1 and CDR2: SGHDT and YYEEEE. CDR3 size: 17 residues. The CDR3 DNA is TGTGCCAGCAGCTTTATGTTAGCGGGCGAGCATAGGGAGACCCAGTACTTC. Translating it yields CASSFMLAGEHRETQYF. Combining the CDR3 with reference TRBV5-6 and TRBJ2-5 gives the whole variable domain DAGVTQSPTHLIKTRGQQVTLRCSPKSGHDTVSWYQQALGQGPQFIFQYYEEEERQRGNFPDRFSGHQFPNYSSELNVNALLLGDSALYLCASSFMLAGEHRETQYFGPGTRLLVL.

The rearrangement links TRBV10-3 to TRBJ2-5, with D possibly TRBD2 on 6 matching bases. The end of the DNA fits TRBJ2-7 better, so the J call may be wrong. Per germline, CDR1 ENHRY and CDR2 SYGVKD. The CDR3 covers 15 residues. The CDR3 sequence is CAISEGGGPTYEQYF. The DNA of the CDR3 is TGTGCCATCAGTGAGGGGGGAGGCCCCACCTACGAGCAGTACTTC.

This clone was seen a handful of times. The chain carries TRBV2 and TRBJ2-3; 8 positions agree with TRBD1. From germline, CDR1 is SNHLY and CDR2 FYNNEI. The CDR3 is 16 amino acids. J lost 3 bases, V lost 6 bases, and 11 bases had no gene match. CDR3 nucleotide sequence: TGTGCCAGCAGAAACTTACAGGGGGGAGGAACAGATACGCAGTATTTT. Protein: CASRNLQGGGTDTQYF.